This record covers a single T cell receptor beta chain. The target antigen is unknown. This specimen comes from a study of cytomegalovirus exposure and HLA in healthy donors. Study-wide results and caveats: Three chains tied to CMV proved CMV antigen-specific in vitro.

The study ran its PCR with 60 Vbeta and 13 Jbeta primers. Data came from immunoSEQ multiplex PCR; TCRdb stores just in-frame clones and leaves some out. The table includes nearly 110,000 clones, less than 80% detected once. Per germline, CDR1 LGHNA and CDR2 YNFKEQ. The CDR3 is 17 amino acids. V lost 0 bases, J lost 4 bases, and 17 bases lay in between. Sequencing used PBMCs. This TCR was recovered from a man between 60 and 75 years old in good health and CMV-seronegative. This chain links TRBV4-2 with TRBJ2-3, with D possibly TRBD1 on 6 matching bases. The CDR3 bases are TGTGCCAGCAGCCAAGATCTCCCAGGGGCCTACTCAGATACGCAGTATTTT. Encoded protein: CASSQDLPGAYSDTQYF.